The entry below describes one T cell receptor beta chain. This entry is derived from a study of OX40 agonist ivuxolimab in advanced cancers. In the study overall: Three patients got partial responses; one had hepatocellular carcinoma and two had cutaneous melanoma.

Assay: immunoSEQ multiplex PCR; the TCRdb copy retains only in-frame clones and omits some. This sample has tens of thousands of clones; approximately 88% occur once, and the top ten carry approximately 12%. Trimming took 3 bases from V and 2 from J, leaving 10 bases between them. Germline V gives CDR1 PRHDT, CDR2 FYEKMQ (reference sequence). The CDR3 covers 14 residues. The chain employs TRBV13 and TRBJ1-1; the D gene is possibly TRBD1 (5 bases). The starting material was CD4+ or CD8+ T cells sorted from blood, obtained in a trial of the OX40 agonist ivuxolimab. The source of this sequence is an adult with an advanced solid tumor such as melanoma, head and neck, liver or kidney cancer. The CDR3 here is CASSFGAINTEAFF. The CDR3 DNA follows: TGTGCCAGCAGCTTTGGGGCTATAAACACTGAAGCTTTCTTT.